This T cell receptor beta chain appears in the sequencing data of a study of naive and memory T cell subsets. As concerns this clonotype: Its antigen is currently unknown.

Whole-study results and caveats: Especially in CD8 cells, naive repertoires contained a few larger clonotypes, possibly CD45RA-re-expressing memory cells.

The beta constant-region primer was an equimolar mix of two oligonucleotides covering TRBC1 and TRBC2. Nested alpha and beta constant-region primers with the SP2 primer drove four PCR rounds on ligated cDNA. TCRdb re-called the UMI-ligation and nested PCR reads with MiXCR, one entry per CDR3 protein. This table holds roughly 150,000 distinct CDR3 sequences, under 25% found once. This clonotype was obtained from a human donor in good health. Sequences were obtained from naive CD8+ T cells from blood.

The CDR3 sequence is CASSPEGGRTEAFF. In DNA, the CDR3 is TGCGCCAGCAGTCCAGAGGGGGGGCGGACTGAAGCTTTCTTT. V and J are TRBV4-1 and TRBJ1-1; D possibly corresponds to TRBD1 (6 bases). The CDR3 spans 14 residues. Trimming took off 6 bases at V and 5 bases at J, with 16 bases between the two ends. In germline, CDR1 is MGHRA, CDR2 YSYEKL.